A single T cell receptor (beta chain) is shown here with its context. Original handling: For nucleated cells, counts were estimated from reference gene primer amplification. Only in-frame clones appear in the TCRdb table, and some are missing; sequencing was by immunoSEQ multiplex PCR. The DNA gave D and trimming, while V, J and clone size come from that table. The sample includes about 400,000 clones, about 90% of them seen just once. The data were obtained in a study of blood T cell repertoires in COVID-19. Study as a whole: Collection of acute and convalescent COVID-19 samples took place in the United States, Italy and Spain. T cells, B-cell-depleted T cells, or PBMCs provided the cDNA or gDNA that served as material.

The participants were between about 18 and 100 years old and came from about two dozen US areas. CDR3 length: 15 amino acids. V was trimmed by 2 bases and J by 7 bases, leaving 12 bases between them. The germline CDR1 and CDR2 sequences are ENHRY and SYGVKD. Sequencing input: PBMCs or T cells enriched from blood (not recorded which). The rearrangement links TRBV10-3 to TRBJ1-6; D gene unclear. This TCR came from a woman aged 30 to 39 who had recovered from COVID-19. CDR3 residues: CAISERVRGNSPLHF. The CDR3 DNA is TGTGCCATCAGTGAGCGGGTACGGGGAAATTCACCCCTCCACTTT.